This is a list of T cell receptor beta chains from one sample in a study of immune evolution from preneoplasia to lung adenocarcinoma. The protocol was immunoSEQ multiplex PCR, while the TCRdb copy is restricted to in-frame clones and leaves out a portion. Of 8,500 to 14,000 clones in the sample, roughly 89% were seen once. The sequencing sample was made of FFPE invasive lung adenocarcinoma tissue. The receptors originated from a person aged 65 to 85 with invasive lung adenocarcinoma. Both conserved end residues are trimmed from each CDR3. Each record gives: V gene, J gene, CDR3 protein.

V gene: TRBV19; J gene: TRBJ1-5; CDR3 protein: ASSSSRGVNQPQH
V gene: TRBV2; J gene: TRBJ2-7; CDR3 protein: ASSNTWNEQY
V gene: TRBV6-5; J gene: TRBJ1-1; CDR3 protein: ASSLQDTVTEAF
V gene: TRBV10-3; J gene: TRBJ2-1; CDR3 protein: AISEPGITYNEQF
V gene: TRBV7-3; J gene: TRBJ2-2; CDR3 protein: ASRRGGGTGELF
V gene: TRBV28; J gene: TRBJ1-5; CDR3 protein: ASHSNQPQH
V gene: TRBV19; J gene: TRBJ1-5; CDR3 protein: ASSIDLFQNQPQH
V gene: TRBV11-2; J gene: TRBJ2-2; CDR3 protein: ASSLGPRLAGNTGELF
V gene: TRBV28; J gene: TRBJ2-7; CDR3 protein: ASSFPLGQLETYEQY
V gene: TRBV13; J gene: TRBJ2-7; CDR3 protein: ASSLGQGVGYEQY
V gene: TRBV2; J gene: TRBJ1-2; CDR3 protein: ASSDREGFGRYT
V gene: TRBV30; J gene: TRBJ1-1; CDR3 protein: AWNPGNTEAF
V gene: TRBV28; J gene: TRBJ1-5; CDR3 protein: ASSRDRTPSNQPQH
V gene: TRBV29-1; J gene: TRBJ2-5; CDR3 protein: SASGGIEQY
V gene: TRBV28; J gene: TRBJ1-3; CDR3 protein: ASKVTARNTIY
V gene: TRBV29-1; J gene: TRBJ1-2; CDR3 protein: SARGDDGYT
V gene: TRBV28; J gene: TRBJ2-5; CDR3 protein: ASSLFRSETQY
V gene: TRBV28; J gene: TRBJ2-2; CDR3 protein: ASSLSKRELF
V gene: TRBV4-1; J gene: TRBJ1-5; CDR3 protein: ASSPGGVGQPQH
V gene: TRBV2; J gene: TRBJ1-1; CDR3 protein: ASSEDLGNTEAF
V gene: TRBV18; J gene: TRBJ2-5; CDR3 protein: ASSLNPAGVQETQY
V gene: TRBV2; J gene: TRBJ1-2; CDR3 protein: ASNLQGYYGYT
V gene: TRBV7-8; J gene: TRBJ1-1; CDR3 protein: ASSLGGMDTEAF
V gene: TRBV5-6; J gene: TRBJ2-3; CDR3 protein: ASSLWTSTDTQY
V gene: TRBV20-1; J gene: TRBJ2-7; CDR3 protein: SAGGHREQY
V gene: TRBV11-2; J gene: TRBJ2-1; CDR3 protein: ASSLDLEGEQF
V gene: TRBV4-1; J gene: TRBJ2-2; CDR3 protein: ASSQVSLARTGELF
V gene: TRBV19; J gene: TRBJ2-1; CDR3 protein: ASSIGTSGPYNEQF
V gene: TRBV6-5; J gene: TRBJ1-4; CDR3 protein: ASSYGDRREKLF
V gene: TRBV12-2; J gene: TRBJ2-7; CDR3 protein: ASPRQGADEQY
V gene: TRBV5-5; J gene: TRBJ1-4; CDR3 protein: ASNRQFSATNEKLF
V gene: TRBV18; J gene: TRBJ2-7; CDR3 protein: ASSPPGQGAQGEQY
V gene: TRBV7-3; J gene: TRBJ2-1; CDR3 protein: ASSLGLPGNNEQF